The present T cell receptor (beta chain) was sequenced within a study (dated by TCRdb to the mid-2010s). The study in broad terms: The study examined whether tumor-infiltrating Tregs in breast cancer are drawn from blood Tregs or arise in situ by conversion from other CD4+ T cell subsets.

Tregs were isolated as CD4+CD25+CD127-/low cells. Tregs, naive and memory CD4+ T cells from tumor, blood and ipsilateral draining lymph nodes of about five breast cancer patients underwent full-length TCR alpha and beta sequencing. Ficoll density gradient centrifugation was used to isolate mononuclear cells from either lymph nodes or less than 55 ml of peripheral blood. A purity exceeding 90% was confirmed by FACS for the sorted cell populations. Full-length TCR variable regions were amplified by 5' RACE PCR using constant-region reverse primers, and then by semi-nested PCR using Nested Universal Primer A. The ReliaPrep RNA Cell Miniprep System was used to extract total RNA, which was then reverse transcribed into 5'RACE-ready cDNA with the SMARTer RACE 5'/3' Kit. Multiplex adaptors were used to barcode full-length TCR alpha and beta libraries, and the barcoded libraries were sequenced on an Illumina MiSeq. The study's processing was this. For each of nine subset-tissue groups, sequencing data from the five patients were combined, and the groups were compared by unsupervised clustering of TCR gene usage. The Morisita-Horn index was used to calculate repertoire similarity, with shared sequences weighted according to their contribution to each repertoire. TCRdb's own reprocessing of the public reads used fastp at Q25 and MiXCR and kept productive beta chains. Identical CDR3 protein sequences are pooled into one entry, listed with their most common genes and DNA. These V and J calls rely on TCRdb rather than the paper's analysis. This sample comprises over 8,000 distinct CDR3 sequences, around 36% of them detected only once. About 5.3% of the sample belongs to the ten largest clones.

Paper-wide results and their limitations: Rather than covering whole repertoires, validation in the larger cohort was restricted to a single TCR beta V-J rearrangement. Tumor-infiltrating Treg TCR alpha and beta sequences overlapped most with tumor naive CD4+ T cells, then with blood naive CD4+ T cells. In terms of TCR gene usage, tumor memory CD4+ T cells clustered together with blood and lymph node memory CD4+ cells, as well as with lymph node naive CD4+ cells.

On this clonotype: No cognate antigen has been identified for it. A much more abundant neighbour one base away suggests this may be a read error.

Taken from the germline V gene, the CDR1 and CDR2 loops are MNHNS and SASEGT. From the cysteine through the phenylalanine, the CDR3 covers 15 amino acids. Only the CDR3 region is kept as DNA, spanning 45 bases read in frame from base 1. The sequenced sample was Tregs sorted from blood. This clonotype was sampled from a female donor with breast cancer. The rearrangement combines TRBV6-1 with TRBJ2-3, with 7 middle bases fitting TRBD1. Read as DNA, the sequence is TGTGCCAGCAGTTGGGACAGCCAGAGCACAGATACGCAGAATTTT. Its product reads: CASSWDSQSTDTQNF.